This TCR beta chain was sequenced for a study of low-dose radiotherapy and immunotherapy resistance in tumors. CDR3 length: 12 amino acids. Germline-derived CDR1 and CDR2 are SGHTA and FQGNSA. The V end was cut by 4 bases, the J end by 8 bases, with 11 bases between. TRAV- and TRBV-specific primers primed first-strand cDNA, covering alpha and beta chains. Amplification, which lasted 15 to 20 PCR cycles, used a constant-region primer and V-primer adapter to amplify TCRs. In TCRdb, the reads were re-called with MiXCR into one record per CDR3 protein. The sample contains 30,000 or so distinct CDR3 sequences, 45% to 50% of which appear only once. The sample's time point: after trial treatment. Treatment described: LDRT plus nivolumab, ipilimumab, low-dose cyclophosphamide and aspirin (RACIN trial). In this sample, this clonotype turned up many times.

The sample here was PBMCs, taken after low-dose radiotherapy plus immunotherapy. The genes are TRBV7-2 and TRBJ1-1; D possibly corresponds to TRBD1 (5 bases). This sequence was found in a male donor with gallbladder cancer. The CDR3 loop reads CASSSRGLEAFF. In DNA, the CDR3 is TGTGCCAGCAGCTCCCGGGGCCTCGAAGCTTTCTTT.